These 31 T cell receptor beta chains were sequenced from one sample in a study of blood T cell repertoires in COVID-19. Sequenced by immunoSEQ multiplex PCR; TCRdb stores in-frame clones only, minus some. The sample records 200,000 to 300,000 clones, about nine tenths being singletons. The sequencing sample was made of peripheral blood. These receptors came from a woman in her forties with acute or convalescent COVID-19.

This chain connects TRBV21-1 to TRBJ1-4. TRBV21-1 is a recognized pseudogene. The CDR3 runs 15 residues. For the CDR3, the DNA is TGTGCCAGCACCTACCGGGGTAGGACTAATGAAAAACTGTTTTTT. Translation gives CASTYRGRTNEKLFF.

This chain uses TRBV18 with TRBJ2-6; the D gene is possibly TRBD1 (5 bases). The CDR3 is made up of 18 amino acids. Germline values: CDR1 KGHSH, CDR2 LQKENI. Trimming left V 4 bases short and J 2 bases short, with 18 bases between. DNA for the CDR3: TGTGCCAGCTCACATTATGATACTGGGGCCCCTGGGGCCAACGTCCTGACTTTC. Translation gives CASSHYDTGAPGANVLTF. Together with reference TRBV18 and TRBJ2-6, the CDR3 gives the full variable domain: NAGVMQNPRHLVRRRGQEARLRCSPMKGHSHVYWYRQLPEEGLKFMVYLQKENIIDESGMPKERFSAEFPKEGPSILRIQQVVRGDSAAYFCASSHYDTGAPGANVLTFGAGSRLTVL.

This clone has a single count. The J gene is TRBJ1-1, the V gene TRBV19, with D perhaps TRBD1 (5 bases). The CDR3 is 12 amino acids. Per the germline V gene, CDR1 is LNHDA and CDR2 is SQIVND (reference sequence). V was cut by 7 bases and J by 5 bases, with 11 bases left in between. The CDR3 DNA sequence: TGTGCCAGTATCGCGGGGGGAACTGAAGCTTTCTTT. Translating gives CASIAGGTEAFF.

J is TRBJ1-5 and V is TRBV7-8, with D hard to call. V was cut by 3 bases and J by 5 bases, with 11 bases left in between. The CDR3 has 14 amino acids. Germline V CDR1 and CDR2: SGHVS, FQNEAQ. The CDR3 loop is CASSFSETHQPQHF. CDR3 sequence (DNA): TGTGCCAGCAGCTTTTCCGAAACTCATCAGCCCCAGCATTTT.

The chain is built from TRBV14 and TRBJ1-1; D is unclear. V shed 1 base and J shed 4 bases, with 10 bases lying between them. This CDR3 contains 14 residues. CDR1 and CDR2 (germline): SGHDN, FVKESK. The CDR3 protein is CASSQVSGFTEAFF. The DNA for the CDR3 is TGTGCCAGCAGCCAAGTATCCGGGTTCACTGAAGCTTTCTTT.

This clone was recorded only once. Here the CDR3 reads CSTEQGATQYF. CDR3 nucleotides: TGCAGCACGGAACAGGGGGCAACCCAGTACTTC. The chain combines TRBV20-1 with TRBJ2-5, with TRBD1 matching 9 bases. The CDR3 is made up of 11 amino acids. CDR1 DFQATT and CDR2 SNEGSKA come from the germline V gene (reference sequence).

The chain is built from TRBV7-2 and TRBJ1-1; a weak D match, TRBD1 (6 bases). V lost 5 bases and J lost 5, with 18 bases in between. The CDR3 spans 15 residues. CDR1 and CDR2 from the germline V gene are SGHTA and FQGNSA. The CDR3: CASSQGGGRRTEAFF. CDR3 DNA sequence: TGTGCCAGCAGCCAGGGAGGGGGTAGGAGAACTGAAGCTTTCTTT.

This clone was found a few times. V is TRBV7-6 and J is TRBJ1-1; 10 nucleotides align to TRBD1. CDR1 and CDR2 from the germline V gene are SGHVS and FNYEAQ. The length of the CDR3 is 18 residues. Losses at the gene ends were 1 base for V and 5 bases for J; bases not matched to a gene: 13. CDR3 nucleotide sequence: TGTGCCAGCAGCTTAGACGGGGCGGGACAGGGGTTTGGGACTGAAGCTTTCTTT. Protein sequence: CASSLDGAGQGFGTEAFF.

V and J are TRBV5-6 and TRBJ2-5, with TRBD2 identical over 9 bases. The germline V gene has CDR1 SGHDT and CDR2 YYEEEE. CDR3 size: 14 residues. After removal of 1 base from V and 5 bases from J, the junction contained 3 bases not matched to a gene. CDR3 sequence: CASSLLAGVETQYF. The CDR3 bases are TGTGCCAGCAGCTTGTTAGCGGGGGTCGAGACCCAGTACTTC.

CDR3 DNA sequence: TGTGCCAGCAGCCCCCTTCTGGGGGGTTCGACAGATACGCAGTATTTT. Translation gives CASSPLLGGSTDTQYF. This chain connects TRBV9 to TRBJ2-3, with D tentatively TRBD2 (6 bases). Trimming removed 4 bases at V and 3 bases at J, with 18 bases between. The CDR3 runs 16 residues. The germline V gene has CDR1 SGDLS and CDR2 YYNGEE.

The chain recombines TRBV24-1 with TRBJ1-4, with D possibly TRBD1 on 5 matching bases. Germline CDR1 and CDR2: KGHDR and SFDVKD. CDR3 length: 15 residues. Trimming removed 4 bases at V and 7 bases at J, with 15 bases between. In DNA, the CDR3 is TGTGCCACCAGTGACTCGACAGTAATTAGTGAAAAACTGTTTTTT. Translating gives CATSDSTVISEKLFF.

J is TRBJ1-3 and V is TRBV28; no clear D gene. Germline CDR1 is MDHEN and CDR2 is SYDVKM. V was pared by 2 bases and J by 9 bases, with 8 bases between. The CDR3 is 12 residues long. The CDR3 protein is CASSLIGSTIYF. In DNA form, the CDR3 reads TGTGCCAGCAGTTTAATAGGGAGCACCATATATTTT.

The chain links TRBV21-1 to TRBJ2-7; TRBD2, as called in the table, went unchecked against the DNA. TRBV21-1 is designated a pseudogene. The length of the CDR3 is 14 residues. The CDR3 loop reads CASHPSGGPDEQYV. The CDR3 bases are TGTGCCAGCCACCCAAGCGGGGGGCCAGACGAGCAGTACGTC.

The chain couples TRBV6-5 to TRBJ1-2; 9 bases agree with TRBD1. Losses at the gene ends were 8 bases for V and 8 bases for J; bases not matched to a gene: 3. CDR1 MNHEY and CDR2 SVGAGI come from the germline V gene. The CDR3 is 11 amino acids. The CDR3 here is CASGQGHGYTF. Written as DNA, the CDR3 is TGTGCCAGCGGACAGGGGCACGGCTACACCTTC.

CDR3 residues: CASSQDRAKAFF. CDR3 DNA: TGCGCCAGCAGTCAGGACAGAGCAAAAGCTTTCTTT. V is TRBV5-1 and J is TRBJ1-1; D perhaps matches TRBD1 (6 bases). CDR1 and CDR2 from the germline V gene are SGHRS and YFSETQ. With 5 bases removed from V and 9 bases from J, the gap between germline ends came to 14 bases. CDR3 length: 12 residues.

The V gene is TRBV5-1, the J gene TRBJ1-2, with TRBD1 matching over 8 bases. Germline lookup yields CDR1 SGHRS and CDR2 YFSETQ. The V gene end was trimmed by 1 base and the J gene end by 6 bases; junction bases not matched to a gene: 8. There are 15 residues in the CDR3. The CDR3 DNA follows: TGCGCCAGCAGCTTGTTGATTGCAGGGGGCGATGGCTACACCTTC. Amino acid sequence: CASSLLIAGGDGYTF.

The CDR3 nucleotides read TGTGCCAGCACCCCGGGGGGGGCGATGAACACTGAAGCTTTCTTT. Translating it yields CASTPGGAMNTEAFF. The chain recombines TRBV25-1 with TRBJ1-1; D possibly corresponds to TRBD1 (6 bases). CDR1 and CDR2 (germline): MGHDK, SYGVNS. This CDR3 comprises 15 residues. V dropped 7 bases and J dropped 0 bases, with 15 bases sitting between them.

This chain uses TRBV29-1 with TRBJ1-1, with 7 bases that match TRBD1. This CDR3 spans 15 amino acids. The trim removed 1 base at V and 6 bases at J, leaving 11 bases unmatched. The germline V gene encodes CDR1 SQVTM and CDR2 ANQGSEA. The CDR3 bases are TGCAGCGTTGAAGGTAGGGACAGAGGGAAGGCTGAAGCTTTCTTT. The encoded protein is CSVEGRDRGKAEAFF.

The V call is TRBV5-6, the J call TRBJ1-6; tentative D call: TRBD1 (5 bases). Germline V gene sequence: CDR1 SGHDT, CDR2 YYEEEE. Trimming pared 4 bases from V and 5 bases from J, leaving 13 bases between. CDR3 length: 15 residues. This CDR3 is CASSKRQPDNSPLHF. The CDR3 coding sequence is TGTGCCAGCAGCAAACGACAGCCAGATAATTCACCCCTCCACTTT.

V and J are TRBV27 and TRBJ2-2, with TRBD1 identical over 10 bases. Looked up from germline, CDR1 is MNHEY and CDR2 is SMNVEV (reference sequence). The junction had 8 bases not matched to a gene; V was cut back by 7 bases and J by 3 bases. The CDR3 has 16 residues. CDR3 amino acids: CASTLSGQGDTGELFF. CDR3 coding DNA: TGTGCCAGCACCCTTTCCGGACAGGGGGACACCGGGGAGCTGTTTTTT.

The V and J genes are TRBV6-1 and TRBJ1-1; 7 bases match TRBD1. Germline V gene data show CDR1 as MNHNS and CDR2 as SASEGT. With 1 base clipped from V and 1 base from J, the junction kept 0 bases outside the gene matches. The CDR3 loop spans 14 amino acids. The chain's CDR3 is CASSEDRGNTEAFF. CDR3 nucleotides: TGTGCCAGCAGTGAAGACAGGGGGAACACTGAAGCTTTCTTT.

The chain couples TRBV4-1 to TRBJ1-1; TRBD1 matches 7 bases. Per the germline V gene, CDR1 is MGHRA and CDR2 is YSYEKL. The CDR3 extends over 14 amino acids. The V and J ends lost 0 bases and 10 bases, in that order; junction bases with no gene match: 8. CDR3 sequence reads: CASSQDHAGGSAFF. The CDR3, as DNA: TGCGCCAGCAGCCAAGATCACGCAGGGGGATCAGCTTTCTTT.

The rearrangement uses TRBV13 and TRBJ2-3; 7 bases are shared with TRBD2. The CDR3 is 14 residues long. The V and J ends lost 4 bases and 5 bases, in that order; junction bases with no gene match: 6. Germline V gene lookup returns CDR1 PRHDT and CDR2 FYEKMQ (reference sequence). The CDR3 reads CASSSGLTGDTQYF. The CDR3 DNA reads TGTGCCAGCAGCTCGGGACTAACCGGAGATACGCAGTATTTT.

Ten or more counts support this clone. V gene TRBV19 combines with J gene TRBJ1-5; TRBD1 matches 7 bases. Trimming cost V 6 bases and J 8 bases; bases outside gene matches: 13. The CDR3 contains 15 residues. Germline V CDR1 and CDR2: LNHDA, SQIVND (reference sequence). CDR3 region: CASRSGRGVREPQHF. CDR3 nucleotide sequence: TGTGCCAGTAGATCGGGCAGGGGGGTTCGCGAGCCCCAGCATTTT.

This rearrangement joins TRBV10-2 to TRBJ1-5; possible D gene TRBD1, 5 bases. Trimming pared 8 bases from V and 1 base from J, leaving 12 bases between. CDR1 is WSHSY and CDR2 is SAAADI in the germline V gene. This CDR3 contains 14 residues. As DNA, the CDR3 is TGCGCCAGCGACTCCGCAGGGAGCAATCAGCCCCAGCATTTT. This encodes CASDSAGSNQPQHF.

This clone appeared many times. The chain has TRBV6-5 and TRBJ1-5, with no clear D. The CDR3 spans 12 residues. Per the germline V gene, CDR1 is MNHEY and CDR2 is SVGAGI. Trimming shortened V by 6 bases and J by 4 bases, and 7 bases separated the two germline ends. CDR3 sequence reads: CASRGANQPQHF. The CDR3 bases are TGTGCCAGCAGGGGAGCTAATCAGCCCCAGCATTTT.

Concerning this clone itself: Different DNA sequences within this sample yield the same CDR3. The chain recombines TRBV4-1 with TRBJ1-2; weak D call: TRBD1 (5 bases). V was pared by 1 base and J by 0 bases, with 6 bases between. The CDR3 is made up of 14 amino acids. Germline loops: CDR1 MGHRA, CDR2 YSYEKL. The CDR3 nucleotides are TGCGCCAGCAGCCAAGCAGGGTCTAACTATGGCTACACCTTC. It is translated as CASSQAGSNYGYTF.

The rearrangement links TRBV6-5 to TRBJ1-2; 7 nucleotides agree with TRBD1. Germline assignment: CDR1 MNHEY and CDR2 SVGAGI. The CDR3 has 12 amino acids. Trimming took 7 bases from V and 11 from J; bases not matched to a gene: 10. DNA for the CDR3: TGTGCCAGCACCCGAGGACAGGAGGGGTACACCTTC. Translation gives CASTRGQEGYTF.

This rearrangement joins TRBV28 to TRBJ1-1, with D unresolved. Germline V gene lookup returns CDR1 MDHEN and CDR2 SYDVKM. Trimming shortened V by 2 bases and J by 1 base, and 11 bases separated the two germline ends. This CDR3 spans 15 amino acids. In DNA, the CDR3 is TGTGCCAGCAGTTTAGAGGTCAGTAGGAACACTGAAGCTTTCTTT. Protein: CASSLEVSRNTEAFF.

CDR3 sequence reads: CASSFRGRDGYTF. CDR3 coding DNA: TGTGCCAGCAGCTTTAGGGGAAGGGATGGCTACACCTTC. V gene TRBV11-2 combines with J gene TRBJ1-2, with D maybe TRBD1 (5 bases). The CDR3 has 13 amino acids. Germline CDR1 SGHAT, CDR2 FQNNGV. The V end lost 3 bases, the J end lost 6 bases, and 11 bases lay between the germline ends.

The chain couples TRBV5-1 to TRBJ1-1; D unclear. The ends were cut back, 6 bases at V and 1 base at J, with 10 bases in the middle. Germline CDR1 and CDR2: SGHRS and YFSETQ. This CDR3 has 13 residues. The CDR3 protein is CASKLSQNTEAFF. CDR3 DNA: TGCGCCAGCAAATTATCACAGAACACTGAAGCTTTCTTT. Supplemented by reference TRBV5-1 and TRBJ1-1, the full variable domain reads KAGVTQTPRYLIKTRGQQVTLSCSPISGHRSVSWYQQTPGQGLQFLFEYFSETQRNKGNFPGRFSGRQFSNSRSEMNVSTLELGDSALYLCASKLSQNTEAFFGQGTRLTVV.